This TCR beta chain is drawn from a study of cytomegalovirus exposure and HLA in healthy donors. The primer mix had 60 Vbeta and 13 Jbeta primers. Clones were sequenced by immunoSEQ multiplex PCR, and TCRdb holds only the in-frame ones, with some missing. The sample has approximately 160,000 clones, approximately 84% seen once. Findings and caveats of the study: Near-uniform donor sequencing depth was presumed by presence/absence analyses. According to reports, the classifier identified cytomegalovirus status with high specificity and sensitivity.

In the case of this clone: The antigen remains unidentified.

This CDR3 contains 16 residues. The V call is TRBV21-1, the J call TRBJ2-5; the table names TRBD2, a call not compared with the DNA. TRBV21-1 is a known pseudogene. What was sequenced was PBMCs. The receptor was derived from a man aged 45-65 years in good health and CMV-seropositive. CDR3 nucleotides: TGTGCCAGCAGCAAAGGACTAGCGGGAGCTGGAGAGACCCAGTACTTC. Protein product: CASSKGLAGAGETQYF.